The 20 T cell receptor beta chains below come from one sample, sequenced in a study of monozygotic twins with inflammatory bowel disease. TCRdb re-called the 5' RACE reads and gives one entry per CDR3 protein, without DNA. With nearly 450,000 distinct CDR3 sequences in the sample, the ten largest clones hold roughly 2.3%. Sequenced material: blood. These receptors all come from a human donor with ulcerative colitis or Crohn's disease, or a healthy co-twin of an affected twin (not recorded which).

The chain has TRBV5-1 and TRBJ1-1; TCRdb indicates TRBD1, and absent DNA this call remains unverified. The CDR3 extends over 14 amino acids. Germline V gene lookup returns CDR1 SGHRS and CDR2 YFSETQ. CDR3 sequence: CASSPDYGGSEAFF.

The chain combines TRBV5-6 with TRBJ2-3; the D call from TCRdb, TRBD1, cannot be confirmed without DNA. The CDR3 consists of 14 residues. Per the germline V gene, CDR1 is SGHDT and CDR2 is YYEEEE. CDR3 amino acids: CASIPGLASDTQYF.

The chain couples TRBV7-9 to TRBJ2-3; TCRdb gives TRBD2 as the D gene, but with no DNA this cannot be confirmed. The germline CDR1 and CDR2 sequences are SEHNR and FQNEAQ (reference sequence). The CDR3 spans 15 residues. The CDR3 reads CASSLGLATTDTQYF. The complete variable domain, with remaining parts taken from reference TRBV7-9 and TRBJ2-3, reads DTGVSQNPRHKITKRGQNVTFRCDPISEHNRLYWYRQTLGQGPEFLTYFQNEAQLEKSRLLSDRFSAERPKGSFSTLEIQRTEQGDSAMYLCASSLGLATTDTQYFGPGTRLTVL.

The CDR3 reads CASSLLAGGHETQYF. This sequence joins TRBV5-6 and TRBJ2-5; TCRdb returns TRBD2, unconfirmable since there is no DNA. CDR3 length: 15 residues. Germline values: CDR1 SGHDT, CDR2 YYEEEE.

The chain couples TRBV7-2 to TRBJ2-2; without DNA, the TCRdb call of TRBD1 cannot be checked. The CDR3 totals 15 residues. The germline gives CDR1 SGHTA, CDR2 FQGNSA. The CDR3 reads CASSTDSANTGELFF.

The genes are TRBV4-3 and TRBJ1-2; TCRdb selects TRBD1, and the lack of DNA leaves this call unchecked. Germline V lookup: CDR1 LGHNA, CDR2 YSLEER. The CDR3 runs to 14 residues. CDR3 amino acids: CASSQDRGGYGYTF.

J is TRBJ2-3 and V is TRBV5-1; TCRdb picks TRBD2, but there is no DNA to check that call. CDR3 size: 17 residues. CDR1 SGHRS and CDR2 YFSETQ come from the germline V gene. This CDR3 is CASSASLTSGRGDTQYF. Combining the CDR3 with reference TRBV5-1 and TRBJ2-3 gives the whole variable domain KAGVTQTPRYLIKTRGQQVTLSCSPISGHRSVSWYQQTPGQGLQFLFEYFSETQRNKGNFPGRFSGRQFSNSRSEMNVSTLELGDSALYLCASSASLTSGRGDTQYFGPGTRLTVL.

V gene TRBV14 combines with J gene TRBJ2-5; TCRdb's D gene call, TRBD2, goes unchecked for lack of DNA. CDR1 SGHDN and CDR2 FVKESK come from the germline V gene. This CDR3 contains 16 residues. The CDR3 sequence: CASSQDLAGVGETQYF.

The chain couples TRBV10-3 to TRBJ2-3. The CDR3 totals 18 residues. Germline loops: CDR1 ENHRY, CDR2 SYGVKD. CDR3 region: CAISESSPTRASTDTQYF.

The chain links TRBV7-9 to TRBJ2-3. This CDR3 spans 13 amino acids. From germline, CDR1 is SEHNR and CDR2 FQNEAQ (reference sequence). The CDR3 here is CASSPTQGDTQYF. Together with reference TRBV7-9 and TRBJ2-3, the CDR3 gives the full variable domain: DTGVSQNPRHKITKRGQNVTFRCDPISEHNRLYWYRQTLGQGPEFLTYFQNEAQLEKSRLLSDRFSAERPKGSFSTLEIQRTEQGDSAMYLCASSPTQGDTQYFGPGTRLTVL.

The chain couples TRBV3-1 to TRBJ2-7; TCRdb designates TRBD1, a call that cannot be tested without DNA. The CDR3 sequence is 12 residues long. CDR1 LGHDT and CDR2 YNNKEL come from the germline V gene (reference sequence). CDR3 region: CASSQSGTEQYF.

This sequence joins TRBV5-1 and TRBJ2-1. The CDR3 has 15 amino acids. Germline loops: CDR1 SGHRS, CDR2 YFSETQ. CDR3 amino acids: CASSLYRYSYNEQFF.

The chain employs TRBV5-6 and TRBJ2-1; with no DNA, the TCRdb D assignment of TRBD1 cannot be verified. There are 13 residues in the CDR3. Germline assignment: CDR1 SGHDT and CDR2 YYEEEE. The CDR3 here is CASSVTGLGEQFF.

This sequence joins TRBV5-4 and TRBJ2-1. The CDR3 covers 14 residues. Germline values: CDR1 SGHNT, CDR2 YYREEE (reference sequence). The CDR3 reads CASSLETAYNEQFF.

The rearrangement joins TRBV20-1 to TRBJ2-1; TCRdb proposes TRBD1, but this gene call is untestable without DNA. Germline V gene data show CDR1 as DFQATT and CDR2 as SNEGSKA (reference sequence). CDR3 size: 15 residues. The CDR3 sequence is CSAPLPGQGLREQFF.

Here the CDR3 reads CASSFPGENTGELFF. J is TRBJ2-2 and V is TRBV12-3 or TRBV12-4; absent DNA, TCRdb's TRBD1 call cannot be checked. There are 15 residues in the CDR3.

V usage is TRBV29-1 and J usage is TRBJ2-2; the TCRdb D gene call, TRBD1, has no DNA to confirm it. There are 13 residues in the CDR3. Germline CDR1 and CDR2: SQVTM and ANQGSEA. This CDR3 is CSASGQGSGELFF.

Here the CDR3 reads CASSLMGAEQFF. The chain couples TRBV7-2 to TRBJ2-1; the D call from TCRdb, TRBD2, cannot be confirmed without DNA. The CDR3 spans 12 residues. Germline lookup yields CDR1 SGHTA and CDR2 FQGNSA.

The chain links TRBV5-1 to TRBJ2-5; the TRBD1 assignment by TCRdb is unverifiable without DNA. From germline, CDR1 is SGHRS and CDR2 YFSETQ. The CDR3 length is 15 residues. The CDR3 sequence: CASSSPLRGGETQYF.

This chain joins TRBV4-2 and TRBJ1-3. The CDR3 extends over 11 amino acids. Germline V CDR1 and CDR2: LGHNA, YNFKEQ. CDR3 loop: CASSQVGTIYF.